The 14 T cell receptor beta chains presented below share a single source sample, sequenced in a study of T cells in Graves' hyperthyroidism and ophthalmopathy. Amplification of TCR beta CDR3 regions was performed using RNA transcripts as template. Using the HTBI primer set, a first-round RT-PCR was run on the TCR CDR3. TCRdb itself ran the multiplex PCR reads through MiXCR, one entry per CDR3 protein. The table records hundreds of thousands of distinct CDR3 sequences, roughly 14% of them present only once. The sample was blood. Receptor source: a woman in her thirties or forties with Graves' ophthalmopathy.

This rearrangement joins TRBV28 to TRBJ2-5; TRBD2 aligns across 9 bases. Germline assignment: CDR1 MDHEN and CDR2 SYDVKM. Trimming removed 6 bases from V and 5 bases from J; junction bases left unmatched: 19. The CDR3 extends over 18 amino acids. The CDR3 DNA is TGTGCCAGCAGAACTAGACCGGGACTAGCCACTTCCCACGAGACCCAGTACTTC. Its translation: CASRTRPGLATSHETQYF. Looking up the rest from reference TRBV28 and TRBJ2-5 gives the full variable domain: DVKVTQSSRYLVKRTGEKVFLECVQDMDHENMFWYRQDPGLGLRLIYFSYDVKMKEKGDIPEGYSVSREKKERFSLILESASTNQTSMYLCASRTRPGLATSHETQYFGPGTRLLVL.

The V call is TRBV6-2 or TRBV6-3, the J call TRBJ2-7, with D perhaps being TRBD1 or TRBD2 (5 bases each). The CDR3 sequence is 13 residues long. The germline CDR1 and CDR2 sequences are MNHEY and SVGEGT. Trimming cost V 7 bases and J 6 bases, with 16 bases left between them. CDR3 amino acids: CASKSGTQGEQYF. The CDR3 DNA is TGTGCCAGCAAATCCGGGACCCAGGGCGAGCAGTACTTC.

This clonotype was found many times. The J gene is TRBJ2-2, the V gene TRBV6-1, with 7 positions matching TRBD1. This CDR3 has 15 amino acids. In germline, CDR1 is MNHNS, CDR2 SASEGT. Germline trimming cut 4 bases from V and 0 bases from J; bases unmatched to any gene: 2. Here the CDR3 DNA reads TGTGCCAGCAGTGTGCAGGGGGCGAACACCGGGGAGCTGTTTTTT. As protein: CASSVQGANTGELFF.

This clonotype showed up many times. The junction and the germline gene differ at one end; a read error may be behind it. The V gene is TRBV24-1, the J gene TRBJ2-2; D is possibly TRBD1 or TRBD2 (6 bases each). The CDR3 spans 17 residues. Germline V gene sequence: CDR1 KGHDR, CDR2 SFDVKD. The CDR3 nucleotides read TGTGCCACCAGTGATTTCCTGGGGGGCCCAAACAGCGGGGAGCTGTTTTTT. This translates into CATSDFLGGPNSGELFF.

This clonotype has a count of ten or more. This chain connects TRBV2 to TRBJ2-7, with no clear D. Germline V gene sequence: CDR1 SNHLY, CDR2 FYNNEI. This CDR3 is built from 11 residues. Trimming stripped 7 bases from V and 1 base from J, with 5 bases between. This chain's CDR3 is CASTRSYEQYF. CDR3 DNA sequence: TGTGCCAGCACCAGATCCTACGAGCAGTACTTC.

This clonotype was seen repeatedly, ten times or more. The V gene is TRBV6-1, the J gene TRBJ1-5; D remains ambiguous. The CDR3 consists of 14 residues. V gave up 2 bases and J gave up 0 bases, with 5 bases separating them. Germline V gene data show CDR1 as MNHNS and CDR2 as SASEGT. For the CDR3, the DNA is TGTGCCAGCAGTGAACAAATTAGCAATCAGCCCCAGCATTTT. Translated: CASSEQISNQPQHF.

V usage is TRBV28 and J usage is TRBJ2-2; no clear D. CDR1 and CDR2 from the germline V gene are MDHEN and SYDVKM. The V gene lost 4 bases and the J gene lost 6 bases, with 15 bases spanning the gap. The CDR3 totals 15 residues. The CDR3 DNA follows: TGTGCCAGCAGTTCACGAGCTAGTCTCCCCGGGGAGCTGTTTTTT. This gives the protein CASSSRASLPGELFF.

This clonotype was observed many times. CDR3 sequence: CASSFGSQSYEQYF. The CDR3 coding sequence is TGCGCCAGCAGCTTTGGTAGTCAATCCTACGAGCAGTACTTC. The rearrangement joins TRBV5-1 to TRBJ2-7; D ambiguous. This CDR3 comprises 14 residues. Germline CDR1 SGHRS, CDR2 YFSETQ. The V gene lost 2 bases and the J gene lost 1 base, with 10 bases spanning the gap.

This clonotype has only a few counts. The V gene is TRBV29-1, the J gene TRBJ1-5, with D possibly matching TRBD1 (5 bases). The CDR3 is 13 amino acids. V gave up 4 bases and J gave up 2 bases, with 9 bases separating them. Germline V gene data show CDR1 as SQVTM and CDR2 as ANQGSEA. The CDR3 nucleotides are TGCAGCGTTGCCCCGGGGGGCAATCAGCCCCAGCATTTT. Amino acids: CSVAPGGNQPQHF.

This clonotype was counted many times. CDR3 in amino acids: CSASSPGELFF. Here the CDR3 DNA reads TGCAGTGCTAGTAGTCCCGGGGAGCTGTTTTTT. The chain couples TRBV20-1 to TRBJ2-2; D not resolved. The CDR3 loop spans 11 amino acids. V gave up 3 bases and J gave up 6 bases, with 5 bases separating them. The V gene's germline CDR1 is DFQATT and CDR2 SNEGSKA (reference sequence).

Many counts were recorded for this clonotype. The chain couples TRBV18 to TRBJ1-1, with TRBD1 identical over 7 bases. The CDR3 has 15 amino acids. J was trimmed by 0 bases and V by 8 bases; bases with no gene match: 9. Germline CDR1 is KGHSH and CDR2 is LQKENI. CDR3 protein: CASTYNRGMNTEAFF. CDR3 bases: TGTGCCAGCACTTATAACAGGGGCATGAACACTGAAGCTTTCTTT.

The chain joins TRBV12-3 or TRBV12-4 to TRBJ1-5; perhaps TRBD1 as D (6 bases). V was cut by 3 bases and J by 3 bases, with 15 bases left in between. The length of the CDR3 is 16 residues. The CDR3 coding sequence is TGTGCCAGCAGTTTCGCCCCGGGACACCACAATCAGCCCCAGCATTTT. It encodes CASSFAPGHHNQPQHF.

This clonotype was picked up many times. V gene TRBV7-2 combines with J gene TRBJ1-1, with D perhaps TRBD1 (5 bases). The CDR3 is made up of 15 amino acids. V gave up 4 bases and J gave up 6 bases, with 18 bases separating them. Looked up from germline, CDR1 is SGHTA and CDR2 is FQGNSA. CDR3 in DNA: TGTGCCAGCAGCTCTCCGGGGACCCGCACGTCTGAAGCTTTCTTT. This sequence encodes CASSSPGTRTSEAFF.

This clonotype was counted many times. The rearrangement joins TRBV10-3 to TRBJ1-2; D remains ambiguous. The length of the CDR3 is 13 residues. V was trimmed by 6 bases and J by 8 bases, leaving 16 bases between them. In germline, CDR1 is ENHRY, CDR2 SYGVKD. The CDR3 protein is CAISKDGNRGYTF. In nucleotides, the CDR3 is TGTGCCATCAGCAAGGACGGAAATCGAGGCTACACCTTC.